These 9 T cell receptor beta chains originate from one sample sequenced in a study of persistence of HIV-infected CD4 T cells. For these TCRs, the target antigens are not known. This nonspecific control used anti-CD3/anti-CD28 bead stimulation of CD4+ T cells. CD4+ T cells upregulating both CD40 ligand and CD69 were sorted as responding cells. Sequencing used immunoSEQ version 4 in survey mode. TCRdb's copy holds only in-frame clones and misses some; the assay was immunoSEQ multiplex PCR. The sample yields around 47,000 clones, 90% to 95% seen once. Source: CD4+ T cells sorted from PBMCs after 18-hour stimulation, taken from a patient who received antiretroviral therapy. The receptor source for this set is an adult man with HIV who was CMV-seropositive.

This chain joins TRBV7-8 and TRBJ1-2, with 8 bases fitting TRBD1. The CDR3 length is 15 residues. Germline CDR1 SGHVS, CDR2 FQNEAQ. V dropped 6 bases and J dropped 7; count of bases not matched to a gene: 13. Written as DNA, the CDR3 is TGTGCCAGCAGGGAAGCAGGGGGCGCCCCGAGTGGCTACACCTTC. It specifies CASREAGGAPSGYTF.

This chain joins TRBV19 and TRBJ2-7; D unresolved. The CDR3 is made up of 13 amino acids. Germline CDR1 is LNHDA and CDR2 is SQIVND (reference sequence). V was trimmed by 6 bases and J by 1 base, leaving 10 bases between them. CDR3 in DNA: TGTGCCAGTAGCCACCCGGCGTCCTACGAGCAGTACTTC. Its protein product is CASSHPASYEQYF.

This chain links TRBV5-1 with TRBJ1-5, with a possible D match to TRBD1 (5 bases). Per germline, CDR1 SGHRS and CDR2 YFSETQ. V lost 0 bases, J lost 10 bases, and 17 bases lay in between. The CDR3 loop spans 15 amino acids. The CDR3 DNA follows: TGCGCCAGCAGCTTGGCCGGGCAGGGCACTGGACCCCAGCATTTT. Translating it yields CASSLAGQGTGPQHF.

This clone was seen only a few times. This sequence joins TRBV2 and TRBJ1-2; D gene ambiguous. CDR3 length: 13 residues. The V end lost 4 bases, the J end lost 2 bases, and 8 bases lay between the germline ends. Germline lookup yields CDR1 SNHLY and CDR2 FYNNEI. The CDR3 protein is CASSGSGNYGYTF. CDR3 DNA: TGTGCCAGCAGTGGTTCGGGGAACTATGGCTACACCTTC.

V usage is TRBV5-1 and J usage is TRBJ2-3; D is undetermined. Between the trimmed V and J ends, which lost 0 bases and 0 bases, there was a span of 8 bases. Germline V lookup: CDR1 SGHRS, CDR2 YFSETQ. The CDR3 totals 15 residues. The CDR3, as DNA: TGCGCCAGCAGCTTGGTGCCAGGTAGCACAGATACGCAGTATTTT. Protein: CASSLVPGSTDTQYF.

This chain connects TRBV5-1 to TRBJ2-2, with TRBD2 as a possible D gene (7 bases). V was trimmed by 0 bases and J by 0 bases, leaving 15 bases between them. There are 18 residues in the CDR3. Germline V gene lookup returns CDR1 SGHRS and CDR2 YFSETQ. The CDR3 here is CASSLAPAGAANTGELFF. In nucleotides, the CDR3 is TGCGCCAGCAGCTTGGCCCCGGCGGGGGCCGCGAACACCGGGGAGCTGTTTTTT.

The rearrangement uses TRBV18 and TRBJ2-3, with 8 bases aligning to TRBD2. This CDR3 comprises 14 residues. From germline, CDR1 is KGHSH and CDR2 LQKENI. J gave up 6 bases and V 3 bases, and 5 bases lay outside the gene matches. The CDR3 is CASSPSGGWDTQYF. The CDR3 bases are TGTGCCAGCTCACCGAGCGGGGGTTGGGATACGCAGTATTTT. The whole variable domain, remainder taken from reference TRBV18 and TRBJ2-3, is NAGVMQNPRHLVRRRGQEARLRCSPMKGHSHVYWYRQLPEEGLKFMVYLQKENIIDESGMPKERFSAEFPKEGPSILRIQQVVRGDSAAYFCASSPSGGWDTQYFGPGTRLTVL.

The rearrangement links TRBV19 to TRBJ2-1, with 9 positions matching TRBD1. In germline, CDR1 is LNHDA, CDR2 SQIVND (reference sequence). The CDR3 runs 16 residues. V trimming: 5 bases; J trimming: 6 bases; junction bases outside the gene matches: 11. CDR3 sequence: CASSLPDRGLGNEQFF. The CDR3 nucleotides are TGTGCCAGTAGTCTCCCTGACAGGGGGTTAGGCAATGAGCAGTTCTTC.

The gene calls are TRBV18 and TRBJ2-1; tentative D call: TRBD1 (6 bases). There are 17 residues in the CDR3. Between the trimmed V and J ends, which lost 2 bases and 4 bases, there was a span of 18 bases. CDR1 and CDR2 from the germline V gene are KGHSH and LQKENI. Here the CDR3 reads CASSPETGSLGYNEQFF. DNA of the CDR3: TGTGCCAGCTCACCAGAGACAGGCTCATTGGGGTACAATGAGCAGTTCTTC. The variable domain in full, completed from reference TRBV18 and TRBJ2-1, reads NAGVMQNPRHLVRRRGQEARLRCSPMKGHSHVYWYRQLPEEGLKFMVYLQKENIIDESGMPKERFSAEFPKEGPSILRIQQVVRGDSAAYFCASSPETGSLGYNEQFFGPGTRLTVL.